Given below is one T cell receptor beta chain in context. Its antigen is not identified. This sample was taken from a study of shared clonotypes between healthy human individuals. CD8 cells regarded as naive lacked CD45RO, were positively chosen for CCR7, and omitted terminally differentiated effector memory CD45RA+ cells. Regarding the study as a whole: Rarefaction revealed incomplete sorted-subset sequencing despite large depth.

Trimming cost V 4 bases and J 4 bases, with 18 bases left between them. In germline, CDR1 is SGHDT, CDR2 YYEEEE. This CDR3 comprises 15 residues. Splitting of each subset's genomic DNA was done evenly across several immunoSEQ plates. Using immunoSEQ multiplex PCR, the repertoire was profiled, and TCRdb retains in-frame clones only, with some absent. The data contain roughly 2.1 million clones, 85% to 95% of them singletons. The receptor was isolated from a man younger than 30 in good health. Some clones in this sample may be carry-over from other donors' samples. Material for sequencing was naive CD8+ T cells from PBMCs. The chain links TRBV5-6 to TRBJ2-7; D possibly matches TRBD1 or TRBD2 (6 bases each). CDR3 protein: CASSGGSTGPYEQYF. In DNA, the CDR3 is TGTGCCAGCAGCGGAGGGTCGACAGGACCTTACGAGCAGTACTTC.